This TCR beta chain comes out of a study of T cell responses to AZD1222 COVID-19 vaccine (dated by TCRdb to the early 2020s). For the wider study: A total of 230 to 250 trial participants underwent TCR sequencing, of whom some 210 received two doses of AZD1222 and about 26 received two doses of the MenACWY control vaccine. Enrollment into the trials was organized by age into subgroups of 18-55, 56-69 and 70-plus years, and those subgroups contained about 150, 27 and 61 TCR-sequenced participants, respectively.

Broader findings and caveats from the paper: Participants were mostly white British, with more females than males. The authors suggested clonal diversity may have been underestimated. In the small 56-69-year group, the increase in depth fell short of significance, most likely because of low power. After two AZD1222 doses, both the breadth and the depth of spike-specific TCRs were significantly higher than at day 0 and than in MenACWY recipients. Conclusions about previously exposed vaccinees are limited because only 5 or 6 AZD1222 recipients were SARS-CoV-2 seropositive at baseline. Reportedly, almost half of the unique spike-specific TCRs recognized epitopes lying outside the regions that are mutated in the B.1.351 and B.1.1.7 variants. Because no samples from the day 14 peak response were available, repertoires could be characterized only after the peak T cell response. Vaccine-associated CD4 TCRs spanned the whole spike protein, with dominant responses in regions 160-218 and 743-854.

The CDR3 regions of human TCRbeta chains were analyzed by immunosequencing. Turning to the authors' computational methods: Repertoire TCRs were matched against a reference library of SARS-CoV-2-specific TCRs generated with the MIRA antigen-specificity platform. Breadth was defined as the fraction of unique TCRs that were SARS-CoV-2-associated, and depth was defined as the fraction of total T cells that were SARS-CoV-2-associated. Using the MIRA data, each spike-specific TCR was mapped to the spike region that the TCR reacts to and placed in a CD4 or CD8 class. Log10-transformed breadth and depth values were compared by one-way ANOVA with Sidak's multiple comparisons tests. TCRdb re-hosts the immuneACCESS table, in-frame sequences only. Its copies lack some clones; in the studies checked, an unresolved V gene accounts for under half of them, and the cause for the rest is not known. D and trimming come from the DNA, and the V and J calls and clone size come from that table. In all, the sample holds 56,000 or so clones, and nearly 80% of those were seen once. Roughly 5.1% of the sample lies in the top ten.

Note on this clone: This clone's antigen is unknown. Base qualities are missing; no much larger clone stands one base away.

This specimen's time point label, per the study, means: about 28 days (+/-7) after the second vaccine dose. Because spike-specific TCR depth and breadth did not differ between the two schedules, AZD1222 recipients who got a second dose at roughly 4 weeks were pooled with those who got a second dose at roughly 12 weeks. Vaccinee samples were obtained from the UK trials COV001 and COV002, which included a single-blind randomized controlled phase 2/3 trial of AZD1222 (ChAdOx1 nCoV-19) in healthy adults. For TCRbeta chain sequencing, PBMC samples were collected from trial participants at day 0 and at day 28 after the second dose. This sequence originates from an adult who received the AZD1222 COVID-19 vaccine. Sequenced material: peripheral blood, taken 28 days after the second AZD1222 dose.

The CDR3 in this case is CASSPDEDRDFHGYTF. The DNA sequence reads TGTGCCAGCAGCCCTGATGAAGACAGGGACTTTCATGGCTACACCTTC. Recombination connected TRBV7-9 to TRBJ1-2, with TRBD1 identical over 7 junction bases. Including the terminal cysteine and phenylalanine, the CDR3 comprises 16 residues. The CDR3 DNA has 48 bases and is translated from base 1. Here V drops 5 bases and J drops 6 bases, and the junction holds 15 bases not matched to any gene. CDR1 SEHNR and CDR2 FQNEAQ were looked up in the germline V gene (reference sequence). Outside the CDR3, residues come from the reference TRBV7-9 and TRBJ1-2 proteins, so the full variable domain is: DTGVSQNPRHKITKRGQNVTFRCDPISEHNRLYWYRQTLGQGPEFLTYFQNEAQLEKSRLLSDRFSAERPKGSFSTLEIQRTEQGDSAMYLCASSPDEDRDFHGYTFGSGTRLTVV.